Following are 14 T cell receptor beta chains from one sample sequenced in a study of T cells in Graves' hyperthyroidism and ophthalmopathy. Amplified TCR beta CDR3 regions came from RNA transcripts. RT-PCR in the first round (using the HTBI primer set) targeted the TCR CDR3. TCRdb re-called the multiplex PCR reads with MiXCR, one entry per CDR3 protein. The profile shows 400,000 to 450,000 distinct CDR3 sequences, roughly 14% of them singletons. Sequenced input: blood. The source is a man aged 18 to 30 with Graves' ophthalmopathy.

In this sample, this clonotype turned up many times. J is TRBJ2-5 and V is TRBV30; D remains unclear. The CDR3 is 10 amino acids. Trimming stripped 7 bases from V and 5 bases from J, with 8 bases between. Germline CDR1 and CDR2: GTSNPN and SVGIG (reference sequence). CDR3 protein: CALRRETQYF. CDR3 coding DNA: TGTGCCTTGCGCAGGGAGACCCAGTACTTC.

A few counts support this clonotype. This chain links TRBV6-1 with TRBJ2-5; 9 positions agree with TRBD2. The germline gives CDR1 MNHNS, CDR2 SASEGT. The CDR3 is 17 amino acids. Trimming took 0 bases from V and 1 from J; bases not matched to a gene: 6. The CDR3: CASSEALSGGLQETQYF. The CDR3 nucleotides are TGTGCCAGCAGTGAAGCGTTAAGCGGGGGGCTCCAAGAGACCCAGTACTTC.

This chain joins TRBV27 and TRBJ2-7; perhaps TRBD2 as D (5 bases). Trimming cost V 3 bases and J 5 bases, with 11 bases left between them. Germline V gives CDR1 MNHEY, CDR2 SMNVEV (reference sequence). The CDR3 extends over 13 amino acids. This CDR3 is CASSFTGIHEQYF. In nucleotides, the CDR3 is TGTGCCAGCAGTTTCACGGGGATCCACGAGCAGTACTTC.

The genes are TRBV7-3 and TRBJ2-2; TRBD1 matches 9 bases. J lost 5 bases, V lost 4 bases, and 2 bases had no gene match. This CDR3 has 14 residues. The V gene's germline CDR1 is SGHTA and CDR2 FQGTGA. The CDR3 reads CASSSGQGTGELFF. Here the CDR3 DNA reads TGTGCCAGCAGCTCTGGACAGGGGACCGGGGAGCTGTTTTTT.

This clonotype was detected only a few times. The rearrangement uses TRBV6-6 and TRBJ2-6; 10 nucleotides align to TRBD2. Germline lookup yields CDR1 MNHNY and CDR2 SVGAGI (reference sequence). The CDR3 length is 18 residues. Trimming at V came to 1 base and at J to 0 bases, leaving 3 bases not matched to a gene. CDR3 protein: CASSYWLAGASGANVLTF. The DNA of the CDR3 is TGTGCCAGCAGTTACTGGCTAGCGGGGGCCTCTGGGGCCAACGTCCTGACTTTC.

Many counts were recorded for this clonotype. The V gene is TRBV20-1, the J gene TRBJ2-1; possible D gene TRBD1, 7 bases. The CDR3 length is 15 residues. Deletions cut 5 bases from V and 7 bases from J, with 21 bases between. Germline assignment: CDR1 DFQATT and CDR2 SNEGSKA (reference sequence). The chain's CDR3 is CSADRGTDPGNEQFF. The DNA for the CDR3 is TGCAGTGCTGACCGGGGGACAGACCCTGGGAATGAGCAGTTCTTC.

This clonotype was seen at least ten times. The chain couples TRBV30 to TRBJ1-6; D is undetermined. The CDR3 spans 13 residues. The V end was cut by 5 bases, the J end by 12 bases, with 17 bases between. CDR1 and CDR2 (germline): GTSNPN, SVGIG (reference sequence). This chain's CDR3 is CAWDRAAAIPLHF. The DNA of the CDR3 is TGTGCCTGGGACCGGGCCGCTGCTATACCCCTCCACTTT.

This clonotype was detected many times. The V call is TRBV5-5, the J call TRBJ2-5; TRBD1 might be the D (5 bases). Germline CDR1 reads SGHKS; CDR2 reads YYEKEE (reference sequence). Trimming stripped 1 base from V and 5 bases from J, with 15 bases between. CDR3 size: 15 residues. As DNA, the CDR3 is TGTGCCAGCAGCTTGTTATTTGACAGCCGGGAGACCCAGTACTTC. Amino acids: CASSLLFDSRETQYF.

V and J are TRBV27 and TRBJ1-6, with a weak D call TRBD1 (6 bases). The CDR3 extends over 15 amino acids. The V and J ends lost 7 bases and 8 bases respectively, with 18 bases between them. Germline values: CDR1 MNHEY, CDR2 SMNVEV (reference sequence). This CDR3 reads CASKPRGAWHSPLHF. CDR3 DNA sequence: TGTGCCAGCAAGCCCCGGGGGGCCTGGCATTCACCCCTCCACTTT.

This clonotype was found many times. The chain joins TRBV12-3 or TRBV12-4 to TRBJ2-7, with 9 bases that match TRBD1. The CDR3 extends over 14 amino acids. J was trimmed by 7 bases and V by 2 bases; bases with no gene match: 6. The CDR3 reads CASSLRQGVGEQYF. The CDR3 DNA sequence: TGTGCCAGCAGTTTAAGACAGGGGGTAGGGGAGCAGTACTTC.

This clonotype was seen repeatedly, ten times or more. This chain connects TRBV27 to TRBJ2-7, with 8 bases matching TRBD2. The V segment lost 6 bases and the J segment 3 bases; nucleotides outside the gene matches: 7. Germline V gives CDR1 MNHEY, CDR2 SMNVEV (reference sequence). CDR3 length: 14 amino acids. This chain's CDR3 is CASSSGGENYEQYF. As DNA, the CDR3 is TGTGCCAGCAGCTCGGGGGGGGAGAACTACGAGCAGTACTTC.

This clonotype was found many times. This chain joins TRBV5-1 and TRBJ2-1; no definite D call. With 5 bases removed from V and 5 bases from J, the gap between germline ends came to 8 bases. Per germline, CDR1 SGHRS and CDR2 YFSETQ. The CDR3 covers 12 residues. The CDR3 reads CASSEQNNEQFF. The CDR3 nucleotides are TGCGCCAGCAGTGAACAAAACAATGAGCAGTTCTTC.

Concerning this clonotype itself: With a much larger clone just one base away, this may be a read error. The rearrangement joins TRBV6-5 to TRBJ2-6, with TRBD1 identical over 7 bases. CDR1 and CDR2 (germline): MNHEY, SVGAGI. This CDR3 has 20 residues. J was trimmed by 4 bases and V by 1 base; bases with no gene match: 16. The CDR3 loop is CASSYFTGTAAASGANVLTF. For the CDR3, the DNA is TGTGCCAGCAGTTACTTCACCGGGACAGCGGCTGCGTCCGGGGCCAACGTCCTGACTTTC.

J is TRBJ1-2 and V is TRBV30; possible D gene TRBD1, 6 bases. Per germline, CDR1 GTSNPN and CDR2 SVGIG (reference sequence). V lost 8 bases, J lost 4 bases, and 14 bases lay in between. The length of the CDR3 is 12 residues. The CDR3 sequence: CATDRGTYGYTF. Here the CDR3 DNA reads TGTGCCACGGACAGAGGCACCTATGGCTACACCTTC.